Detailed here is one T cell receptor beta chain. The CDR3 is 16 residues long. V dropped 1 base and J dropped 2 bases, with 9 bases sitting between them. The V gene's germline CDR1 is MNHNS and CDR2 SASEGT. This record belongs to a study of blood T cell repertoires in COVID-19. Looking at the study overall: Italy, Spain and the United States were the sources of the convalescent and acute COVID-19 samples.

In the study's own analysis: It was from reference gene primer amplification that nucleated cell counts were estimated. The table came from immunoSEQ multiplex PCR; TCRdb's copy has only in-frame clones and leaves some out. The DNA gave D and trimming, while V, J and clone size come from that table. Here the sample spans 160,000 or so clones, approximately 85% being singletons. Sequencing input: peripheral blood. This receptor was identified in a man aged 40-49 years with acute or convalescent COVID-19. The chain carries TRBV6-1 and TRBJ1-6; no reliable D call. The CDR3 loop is CASSEDGRTYNSPLHF. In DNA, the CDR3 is TGTGCCAGCAGTGAAGATGGGCGTACCTATAATTCACCCCTCCACTTT.